These 29 T cell receptor beta chains came from one sample sequenced in a study of blood T cell repertoires in COVID-19. Profiling relied on immunoSEQ multiplex PCR, and the TCRdb table lists in-frame clones only, not all of them. The table lists around 270,000 clones, around 87% of them singletons. The sample was peripheral blood. These receptor sequences come from a woman in her forties or fifties with acute or convalescent COVID-19.

The J gene is TRBJ2-3, the V gene TRBV6-2 or TRBV6-3; 10 bases agree with TRBD2. The germline CDR1 and CDR2 sequences are MNHEY and SVGEGT. The junction had 0 bases not matched to a gene; V was cut back by 5 bases and J by 1 base. CDR3 length equals 14 residues. As DNA, the CDR3 is TGTGCCAGCAGTCTAGCGGGGGGCACAGATACGCAGTATTTT. Translating gives CASSLAGGTDTQYF.

About this clone itself: Different DNA sequences within this sample yield the same CDR3. The chain links TRBV27 to TRBJ1-5, with no clear D. CDR3 size: 14 residues. Germline CDR1 MNHEY, CDR2 SMNVEV (reference sequence). V gave up 3 bases and J gave up 1 base, with 7 bases separating them. The CDR3 here is CASSFGDSNQPQHF. For the CDR3, the DNA is TGTGCCAGCAGTTTTGGAGACAGCAATCAGCCCCAGCATTTT.

Remarks on this clone: Its ends do not fully match the called genes, so a read error is possible. The same CDR3 can be traced to other DNA sequences in this sample. The chain employs TRBV6-6 and TRBJ2-7, with D unclear. Germline V gene data show CDR1 as MNHNY and CDR2 as SVGAGI (reference sequence). This CDR3 has 13 residues. The CDR3 here is CASHTADSYEQYF. The CDR3 DNA follows: TGTGCCAGTCACACCGCAGACTCCTACGAGCAGTATTTC.

The chain links TRBV7-2 to TRBJ2-3, with 11 bases identical to TRBD2. Trimming took 1 base from V and 1 from J; bases not matched to a gene: 4. The CDR3 length is 17 residues. The germline V gene has CDR1 SGHTA and CDR2 FQGNSA. CDR3 residues: CASSLGALAGGTDTQYF. The CDR3 region has the DNA TGTGCCAGCAGCTTAGGGGCACTAGCGGGGGGCACAGATACGCAGTATTTT.

The chain carries TRBV6-2 or TRBV6-3 and TRBJ2-5, with TRBD1 matching 8 bases. There are 18 residues in the CDR3. Germline V gene data show CDR1 as MNHEY and CDR2 as SVGEGT. J gave up 1 base and V 0 bases, and 10 bases lay outside the gene matches. Here the CDR3 reads CASSYSERQGNFQETQYF. Written as DNA, the CDR3 is TGTGCCAGCAGTTACTCGGAAAGACAGGGGAACTTCCAAGAGACCCAGTACTTC.

This rearrangement joins TRBV7-2 to TRBJ2-3; tentative D call: TRBD1 (5 bases). Per germline, CDR1 SGHTA and CDR2 FQGNSA. V was clipped by 5 bases and J by 0 bases, with 12 bases between them. The length of the CDR3 is 15 residues. The CDR3 DNA is TGTGCCAGCAGCCCAGACAGATCTAGCACAGATACGCAGTATTTT. Translating gives CASSPDRSSTDTQYF.

The V gene is TRBV9, the J gene TRBJ1-2; no firm D call. In germline, CDR1 is SGDLS, CDR2 YYNGEE. This CDR3 has 13 residues. V lost 3 bases, J lost 0 bases, and 6 bases lay in between. CDR3 bases: TGTGCCAGCAGCGCCGCAGCTAACTATGGCTACACCTTC. It translates to CASSAAANYGYTF.

This chain connects TRBV11-1 to TRBJ1-1; D is perhaps TRBD1 (6 bases). V dropped 0 bases and J dropped 3 bases, with 14 bases sitting between them. The CDR3 runs 16 residues. Germline CDR1 SGHAT, CDR2 FQDESV (reference sequence). DNA of the CDR3: TGTGCCAGCAGCTTAGCGGGCAGGGGCAGGGACACTGAAGCTTTCTTT. Translation: CASSLAGRGRDTEAFF.

V is TRBV18 and J is TRBJ1-1; 9 nucleotides match TRBD1. This CDR3 has 15 residues. Germline V gene lookup returns CDR1 KGHSH and CDR2 LQKENI. Trimming at V came to 4 bases and at J to 5 bases, leaving 8 bases not matched to a gene. The CDR3 is CASSLTQGARTEAFF. CDR3 bases: TGTGCCAGCTCACTGACACAGGGGGCGAGGACTGAAGCTTTCTTT.

This chain uses TRBV9 with TRBJ2-3; maybe TRBD2 (5 bases). Trimming removed 4 bases from V and 2 bases from J, with 17 bases in between. CDR3 length: 16 residues. CDR1 is SGDLS, CDR2 YYNGEE, per germline. The CDR3 here is CASSPRKGDYTDTQYF. CDR3 sequence (DNA): TGTGCCAGCAGCCCCCGTAAGGGAGACTACACAGATACGCAGTATTTT.

The genes are TRBV15 and TRBJ2-1; 7 nucleotides align to TRBD2. CDR1 LNHNV and CDR2 YYDKDF come from the germline V gene (reference sequence). V lost 1 base, J lost 5 bases, and 5 bases stayed unmatched. The CDR3 loop spans 15 amino acids. The CDR3 nucleotides read TGTGCCACCAGCAGAGGACGGGAGGCCGACAATGAGCAGTTCTTC. Translated: CATSRGREADNEQFF.

The chain is built from TRBV10-3 and TRBJ1-2; 10 nucleotides line up with TRBD1. The CDR3 is made up of 14 amino acids. Germline-derived CDR1 and CDR2 are ENHRY and SYGVKD. The V and J ends lost 7 bases and 5 bases, in that order; junction bases with no gene match: 7. For the CDR3, the DNA is TGTGCCATCACGTTGGGACAGGGGACTTATGGCTACACCTTC. Its protein is CAITLGQGTYGYTF.

This clone was detected only a few times. The V gene is TRBV15, the J gene TRBJ1-2; D remains unclear. Trimming removed 0 bases at V and 6 bases at J, with 14 bases between. Germline V gene lookup returns CDR1 LNHNV and CDR2 YYDKDF (reference sequence). This CDR3 has 15 amino acids. CDR3 in DNA: TGTGCCACCAGCAGAGATAGAGGCTTGACGGATGGCTACACCTTC. It specifies CATSRDRGLTDGYTF.

The rearrangement links TRBV4-2 to TRBJ1-1; possibly TRBD1 for D (5 bases). The CDR3 is 14 amino acids. The V gene's germline CDR1 is LGHNA and CDR2 YNFKEQ. V was trimmed by 0 bases and J by 8 bases, leaving 13 bases between them. The CDR3 loop is CASSQDPGQGEAFF. The CDR3 DNA sequence: TGTGCCAGCAGCCAAGATCCTGGGCAGGGCGAAGCTTTCTTT.

This chain joins TRBV28 and TRBJ1-4; possibly TRBD1 for D (5 bases). Germline V gene sequence: CDR1 MDHEN, CDR2 SYDVKM. This CDR3 has 12 residues. Trimming shortened V by 8 bases and J by 8 bases, and 12 bases separated the two germline ends. The DNA for the CDR3 is TGTGCCAGCCACGTAAAGGGGGAAAAACTGTTTTTT. Translating it yields CASHVKGEKLFF.

About this clone itself: The junction shows a germline mismatch at one end, possibly a read error. Other DNA variants within this sample encode the same CDR3. The CDR3 is CATSDGYSNQPQHF. The CDR3, as DNA: TGTGCTACCAGTGACGGTTATAGCAATCAGCCCCAGCATTTT. The chain employs TRBV24-1 and TRBJ1-5; D not resolved. The CDR3 totals 14 residues. In germline, CDR1 is KGHDR, CDR2 SFDVKD.

This rearrangement joins TRBV29-1 to TRBJ1-1; 10 positions match TRBD1. The CDR3 runs to 14 residues. Germline-derived CDR1 and CDR2 are SQVTM and ANQGSEA. V trimming: 8 bases; J trimming: 1 base; junction bases outside the gene matches: 7. CDR3 coding DNA: TGCAGCACAGGGACAGGGGTATGGAACACTGAAGCTTTCTTT. Its translation is CSTGTGVWNTEAFF.

V is TRBV5-6 and J is TRBJ2-1; D might be TRBD1 (5 bases). The CDR3 contains 15 residues. The germline V and J ends were trimmed by 2 bases and 2 bases, with 11 bases remaining between them. Germline-derived CDR1 and CDR2 are SGHDT and YYEEEE. The CDR3: CASSFGVGPYNEQFF. CDR3 coding DNA: TGTGCCAGCAGCTTTGGGGTGGGGCCCTACAATGAGCAGTTCTTC.

The V call is TRBV10-2, the J call TRBJ1-6; 10 bases map to TRBD1. Germline V gene lookup returns CDR1 WSHSY and CDR2 SAAADI. The CDR3 totals 14 residues. V lost 7 bases to trimming and J lost 6 bases; unmatched junction nucleotides: 3. CDR3 amino acids: CASMGQGINSPLHF. The CDR3, as DNA: TGCGCCAGCATGGGACAGGGGATTAATTCACCCCTCCACTTT.

The rearrangement links TRBV5-1 to TRBJ2-2, with 14 bases identical to TRBD2. Trimming cost V 4 bases and J 0 bases; bases outside gene matches: 8. Looked up from germline, CDR1 is SGHRS and CDR2 is YFSETQ. This CDR3 contains 19 residues. CDR3 loop: CASSRLAGLAGANTGELFF. Written as DNA, the CDR3 is TGCGCCAGCAGCCGATTGGCGGGACTAGCGGGGGCGAACACCGGGGAGCTGTTTTTT. Full variable domain (outside the CDR3, taken from reference TRBV5-1 and TRBJ2-2): KAGVTQTPRYLIKTRGQQVTLSCSPISGHRSVSWYQQTPGQGLQFLFEYFSETQRNKGNFPGRFSGRQFSNSRSEMNVSTLELGDSALYLCASSRLAGLAGANTGELFFGEGSRLTVL.

This clone was found a few times. The V and J genes are TRBV7-3 and TRBJ2-7, with 8 positions matching TRBD1. CDR1 and CDR2 (germline): SGHTA, FQGTGA. V shed 4 bases, J shed 4 bases, and the junction held 3 bases outside the gene matches. The CDR3 runs to 13 residues. As DNA, the CDR3 is TGTGCCAGCAGCTCAGGGGGCGATTACGAGCAGTACTTC. As protein: CASSSGGDYEQYF. The full variable domain, in which reference TRBV7-3 and TRBJ2-7 provide the parts outside the CDR3, is GAGVSQTPSNKVTEKGKYVELRCDPISGHTALYWYRQSLGQGPEFLIYFQGTGAADDSGLPNDRFFAVRPEGSVSTLKIQRTERGDSAVYLCASSSGGDYEQYFGPGTRLTVT.

This rearrangement joins TRBV28 to TRBJ1-5; 9 nucleotides line up with TRBD1. The CDR3 runs to 15 residues. The V segment lost 2 bases and the J segment 4 bases; nucleotides outside the gene matches: 3. Germline V gene lookup returns CDR1 MDHEN and CDR2 SYDVKM. CDR3 region: CASSLGTGTNQPQHF. CDR3 DNA sequence: TGTGCCAGCAGTTTAGGGACAGGGACTAATCAGCCCCAGCATTTT.

V gene TRBV28 combines with J gene TRBJ2-7; 9 bases are shared with TRBD2. The CDR3 length is 17 residues. The germline gives CDR1 MDHEN, CDR2 SYDVKM. Trimming at V came to 7 bases and at J to 2 bases, leaving 15 bases not matched to a gene. CDR3 amino acids: CASTISLGTSPTYEQYF. CDR3 nucleotides: TGTGCCAGCACCATCAGCCTGGGGACTAGCCCAACCTACGAGCAGTACTTC.

The chain recombines TRBV5-6 with TRBJ2-7; perhaps TRBD1 as D (5 bases). Germline V gene sequence: CDR1 SGHDT, CDR2 YYEEEE. Trimming removed 0 bases at V and 5 bases at J, with 12 bases between. The CDR3 sequence is 14 residues long. The DNA of the CDR3 is TGTGCCAGCAGCTTGGAAAGGGGAATCCACGAGCAGTACTTC. It codes for CASSLERGIHEQYF.

V gene TRBV2 combines with J gene TRBJ2-7; tentative D call: TRBD1 (5 bases). V was shortened by 5 bases and J by 3 bases, with 8 bases between the two germline ends. The CDR3 contains 12 residues. Germline CDR1 and CDR2: SNHLY and FYNNEI. The DNA for the CDR3 is TGTGCCAGCAGTCTCAGGGACTACGAGCAGTACTTC. Its translation: CASSLRDYEQYF.

V gene TRBV24-1 combines with J gene TRBJ2-2; tentative D call: TRBD2 (6 bases). Per the germline V gene, CDR1 is KGHDR and CDR2 is SFDVKD. The ends were cut back, 3 bases at V and 1 base at J, with 11 bases in the middle. The CDR3 is made up of 16 amino acids. The CDR3 here is CATSDAGLLNTGELFF. The DNA for the CDR3 is TGTGCCACCAGTGATGCGGGACTCTTGAACACCGGGGAGCTGTTTTTT.

This chain connects TRBV18 to TRBJ2-1; D call uncertain. This CDR3 is built from 13 residues. The germline CDR1 and CDR2 sequences are KGHSH and LQKENI. The V end was cut by 2 bases, the J end by 7 bases, with 9 bases between. The CDR3 sequence is CASSPSRDNEQFF. CDR3 in DNA: TGTGCCAGCTCACCAAGCCGAGATAATGAGCAGTTCTTC.

The chain is built from TRBV6-6 and TRBJ2-1, with 10 nucleotides matching TRBD2. CDR1 and CDR2 from the germline V gene are MNHNY and SVGAGI (reference sequence). The CDR3 loop spans 14 amino acids. V shed 10 bases and J 5 bases; nucleotides not matched to a gene: 8. The CDR3 reads CAIRAGGPHNEQFF. The CDR3 DNA sequence: TGTGCCATCCGAGCGGGAGGGCCCCACAATGAGCAGTTCTTC.

The chain uses TRBV4-2 and TRBJ2-7, with TRBD2 matching over 11 bases. Germline trimming cut 5 bases from V and 4 bases from J; bases unmatched to any gene: 7. The CDR3 has 15 amino acids. Germline CDR1 is LGHNA and CDR2 is YNFKEQ. CDR3 sequence reads: CASSYRLAGTYEQYF. The CDR3 bases are TGTGCCAGCAGCTACCGACTAGCGGGAACGTACGAGCAGTACTTC.